Described below is a single T cell receptor beta chain sequence and its context. Its target is not known. Sequenced material consisted of expressed TCRB transcripts (all of the isolated RNA was reverse transcribed). TCRdb's table, derived via immunoSEQ multiplex PCR, lists solely in-frame clones and lacks some. Of about 170,000 clones in the sample, approximately 8.4% are singletons; the top ten hold 0.5%. The sample originates from a study of beta chain features in type 1 diabetes. CDR3 size: 16 residues. After removal of 1 base from V and 4 bases from J, the junction contained 7 bases not matched to a gene. The germline gives CDR1 MDHEN, CDR2 SYDVKM. Study outcomes and limitations: There were fewer insertions and more deletions at the VDJ junctions of type 1 diabetes patients. In every one of the four CD4+ subsets, TCRB CDR3s were moderately but significantly shorter in Type 1 diabetes patients.

The chain combines TRBV28 with TRBJ2-3, with 8 bases that match TRBD1. Sequencing used central memory CD4+ T cells from blood. The receptor was derived from a man aged 18 to 30 with type 1 diabetes. The CDR3 coding sequence is TGTGCCAGCAGTTTATTTGTCAGGGGGCGAGCAGATACGCAGTATTTT. This codes for CASSLFVRGRADTQYF.